This T cell receptor beta chain was captured by sequencing in a study of blood T cell repertoires in COVID-19. Some clones are missing from TCRdb's copy, which holds only in-frame ones; the method was immunoSEQ multiplex PCR. The sample lists fewer than 600,000 clones; nearly 90% were seen once. This CDR3 contains 18 residues. From germline, CDR1 is SGHRS and CDR2 YFSETQ. The V gene end was trimmed by 4 bases and the J gene end by 0 bases; junction bases not matched to a gene: 10. What was sequenced was peripheral blood. The sequence was collected from a man aged 18 to 29 with COVID-19, enrolled during active disease. V gene TRBV5-1 combines with J gene TRBJ1-6, with 7 bases identical to TRBD1. The CDR3 is CASSMGQQTSSYNSPLHF. The CDR3 DNA reads as TGCGCCAGCAGCATGGGACAGCAAACGAGCTCCTATAATTCACCCCTCCACTTT.